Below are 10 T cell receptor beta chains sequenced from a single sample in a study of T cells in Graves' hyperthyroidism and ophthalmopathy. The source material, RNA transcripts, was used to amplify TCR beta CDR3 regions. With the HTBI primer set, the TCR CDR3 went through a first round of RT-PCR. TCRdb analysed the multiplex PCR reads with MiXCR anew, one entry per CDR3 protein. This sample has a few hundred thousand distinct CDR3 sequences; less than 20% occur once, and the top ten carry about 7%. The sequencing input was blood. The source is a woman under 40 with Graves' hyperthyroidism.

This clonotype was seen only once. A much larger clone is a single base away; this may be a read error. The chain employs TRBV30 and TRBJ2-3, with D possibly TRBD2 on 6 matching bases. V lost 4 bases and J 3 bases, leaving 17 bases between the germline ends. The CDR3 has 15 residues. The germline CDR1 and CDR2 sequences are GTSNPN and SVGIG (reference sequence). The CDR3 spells CAWNAWEEGTDTQYF. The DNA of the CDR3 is TGTGCCTGGAATGCGTGGGAGGAGGGAACAGATACGCAGTATTTT.

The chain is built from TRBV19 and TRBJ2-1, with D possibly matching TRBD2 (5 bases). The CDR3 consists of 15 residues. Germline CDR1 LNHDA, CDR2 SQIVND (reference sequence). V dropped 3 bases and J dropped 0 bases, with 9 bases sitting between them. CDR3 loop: CASSIGIGSYNEQFF. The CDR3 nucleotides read TGTGCCAGTAGTATCGGGATTGGCTCCTACAATGAGCAGTTCTTC.

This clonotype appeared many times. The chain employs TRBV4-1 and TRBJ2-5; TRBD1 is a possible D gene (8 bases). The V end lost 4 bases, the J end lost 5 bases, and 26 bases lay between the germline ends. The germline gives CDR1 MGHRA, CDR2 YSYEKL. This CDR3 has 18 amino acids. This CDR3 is CASSPWGTGGSVVETQYF. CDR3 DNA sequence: TGCGCCAGCAGCCCCTGGGGGACAGGCGGGAGTGTCGTGGAGACCCAGTACTTC.

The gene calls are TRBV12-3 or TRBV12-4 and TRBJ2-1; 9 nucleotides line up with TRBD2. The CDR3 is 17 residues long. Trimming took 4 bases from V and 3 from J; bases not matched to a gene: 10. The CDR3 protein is CASSSLFSGRVYNEQFF. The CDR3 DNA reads TGTGCCAGCAGTTCACTCTTTAGCGGGAGAGTCTACAATGAGCAGTTCTTC.

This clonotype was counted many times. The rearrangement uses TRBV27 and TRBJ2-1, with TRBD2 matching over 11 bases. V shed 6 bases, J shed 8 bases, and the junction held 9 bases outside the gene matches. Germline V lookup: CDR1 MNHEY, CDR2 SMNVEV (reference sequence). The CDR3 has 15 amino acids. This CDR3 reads CASSRLAGLSHEQFF. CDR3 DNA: TGTGCCAGCAGCCGACTAGCGGGGTTAAGCCATGAGCAGTTCTTC.

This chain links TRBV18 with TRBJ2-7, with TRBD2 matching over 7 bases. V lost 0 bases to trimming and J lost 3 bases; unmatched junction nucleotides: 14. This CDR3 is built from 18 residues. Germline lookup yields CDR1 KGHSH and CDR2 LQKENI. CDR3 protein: CASSPPGRGRAKHYEQYF. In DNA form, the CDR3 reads TGTGCCAGCTCACCACCGGGGAGGGGCAGGGCGAAACACTACGAGCAGTACTTC.

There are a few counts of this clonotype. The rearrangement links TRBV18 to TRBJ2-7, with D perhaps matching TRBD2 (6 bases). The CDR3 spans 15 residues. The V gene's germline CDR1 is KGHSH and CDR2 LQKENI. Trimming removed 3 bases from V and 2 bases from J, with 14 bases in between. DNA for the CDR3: TGTGCCAGCTCACCGAGGGACTTAAGGGCCTACGAGCAGTACTTC. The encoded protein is CASSPRDLRAYEQYF.

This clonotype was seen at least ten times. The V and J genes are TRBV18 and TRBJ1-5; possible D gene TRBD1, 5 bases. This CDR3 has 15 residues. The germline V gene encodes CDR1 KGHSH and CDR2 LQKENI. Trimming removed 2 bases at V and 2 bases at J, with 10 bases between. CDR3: CASSPTDSRNQPQHF. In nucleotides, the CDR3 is TGTGCCAGCTCACCAACAGACAGTCGCAATCAGCCCCAGCATTTT.

The chain's CDR3 is CASSQDPGPGNTIYF. As DNA, the CDR3 is TGTGCCAGCAGCCAAGATCCAGGGCCCGGAAACACCATATATTTT. The V call is TRBV3-1, the J call TRBJ1-3; TRBD1 might be the D (5 bases). Trimming pared 0 bases from V and 4 bases from J, leaving 10 bases between. The CDR3 totals 15 residues. Germline assignment: CDR1 LGHDT and CDR2 YNNKEL (reference sequence).

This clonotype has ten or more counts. Written as DNA, the CDR3 is TGTGCCAGCAGTCAGGCAGGGGGGAACACCGGGGAGCTGTTTTTT. Protein: CASSQAGGNTGELFF. V and J are TRBV27 and TRBJ2-2, with 7 bases aligning to TRBD1. The CDR3 has 15 amino acids. Per the germline V gene, CDR1 is MNHEY and CDR2 is SMNVEV (reference sequence). The J segment lost 1 base and the V segment lost 5 bases, leaving 4 bases of the junction unmatched.